Each of the 4 T cell receptor beta chains below was sequenced from the same sample in a study of breast tumors, draining lymph nodes, adjacent tissues. Samples came from axillary lymph nodes draining the breast cancer. TCRdb redid the calling of the multiplex PCR reads with MiXCR, one entry per CDR3 protein. The sample consists of 75,000 to 100,000 distinct CDR3 sequences, roughly a fifth of them appearing once. Sequenced material: axillary lymph node tissue. The receptors stem from a female donor with breast cancer. Some clones in this sample may be carry-over from other donors' samples.

Points on this clonotype: This sequence may be a read error, since a much larger clone differs from it by one base. This chain uses TRBV5-1 with TRBJ2-1; TRBD1 aligns across 7 bases. The CDR3 consists of 12 residues. With V trimmed by 4 bases and J by 13 bases, 8 bases remained unmatched. From germline, CDR1 is SGHRS and CDR2 YFSETQ. CDR3 residues: CASSVDRDRQFF. Here the CDR3 DNA reads TGCGCCAGCAGCGTAGACCGGGACAGACAGTTCTTC.

The genes are TRBV28 and TRBJ2-2; D could derive from TRBD1 or TRBD2 (6 bases each). V lost 11 bases to trimming and J lost 6 bases, with 22 bases between them. The V gene's germline CDR1 is MDHEN and CDR2 SYDVKM. The CDR3 has 15 residues. CDR3 sequence: CAHNRDGWRAGELFF. The DNA of the CDR3 is TGTGCCCACAACAGGGACGGCTGGAGGGCCGGGGAGCTGTTTTTT.

The table lists this clonotype with many counts. The chain uses TRBV11-3 and TRBJ2-5, with 8 nucleotides matching TRBD1. Germline CDR1 SGHNT, CDR2 YENEEA. The V and J ends lost 4 bases and 5 bases, in that order; junction bases with no gene match: 12. CDR3 length equals 16 residues. CDR3 in DNA: TGTGCCAGCAGCTCAGGAGAACTCAGGGGGCAGGAGACCCAGTACTTC. Its protein is CASSSGELRGQETQYF.

In this sample, this clonotype turned up a few times. V and J are TRBV27 and TRBJ2-1, with TRBD1 matching 9 bases. In germline, CDR1 is MNHEY, CDR2 SMNVEV (reference sequence). The CDR3 is made up of 14 amino acids. Trimming at V came to 4 bases and at J to 10 bases, leaving 8 bases not matched to a gene. CDR3 sequence reads: CASSWGTGNREQFF. CDR3 coding DNA: TGTGCCAGCAGTTGGGGGACAGGGAATAGGGAGCAGTTCTTC.